These 15 T cell receptor beta chains were sequenced from one sample in a study of T cells after yellow fever vaccination. TCRdb recomputed calls from the 5' RACE reads with MiXCR, one row per CDR3 protein. Of around 47,000 distinct CDR3 sequences detected, roughly 7.1% appear once; the ten largest clones hold approximately 16%. This specimen consisted of CD8+ T cells not binding an NS4B(214-222) dextramer, sorted from PBMCs, obtained 45 days after the yellow fever booster vaccination. The source of these receptors is a young man who received the YFV17D yellow fever vaccine.

This clonotype was detected ten times or more. This sequence joins TRBV20-1 and TRBJ1-5; D call uncertain. Germline CDR1 is DFQATT and CDR2 is SNEGSKA (reference sequence). The CDR3 runs to 14 residues. Trimming removed 1 base at V and 2 bases at J, with 9 bases between. CDR3 sequence: CSARVEAGNQPQHF. The CDR3 region has the DNA TGCAGTGCTAGAGTTGAGGCGGGCAATCAGCCCCAGCATTTT.

This clonotype was seen repeatedly, ten times or more. The rearrangement uses TRBV4-3 and TRBJ2-3; D not resolved. This CDR3 is 14 amino acids long. V lost 3 bases and J lost 1, with 8 bases in between. Germline V CDR1 and CDR2: LGHNA, YSLEER. In DNA, the CDR3 is TGCGCCAGCAGCCATTCCCGTGGCACAGATACGCAGTATTTT. This sequence encodes CASSHSRGTDTQYF.

This clonotype was recorded many times. This rearrangement joins TRBV6-1 to TRBJ2-7; D is undetermined. There are 13 residues in the CDR3. Looked up from germline, CDR1 is MNHNS and CDR2 is SASEGT. Trimming left V 7 bases short and J 5 bases short, with 15 bases between. In DNA form, the CDR3 reads TGTGCCAGCAATCCTCTCGGAATGAACGAGCAGTACTTC. It yields the protein CASNPLGMNEQYF.

This clonotype turned up a few times. The chain has TRBV5-6 and TRBJ1-5; D gene uncertain. Germline V gives CDR1 SGHDT, CDR2 YYEEEE. V was pared by 0 bases and J by 2 bases, with 18 bases between. The CDR3 totals 18 residues. The DNA for the CDR3 is TGTGCCAGCAGCTTGGGATACTTCGGAGCCGAGGGCAATCAGCCCCAGCATTTT. Its translation is CASSLGYFGAEGNQPQHF.

The sample holds many counts of this clonotype. The genes are TRBV7-9 and TRBJ2-7, with D perhaps matching TRBD1 (5 bases). Germline loops: CDR1 SEHNR, CDR2 FQNEAQ (reference sequence). V gave up 5 bases and J gave up 2 bases, with 10 bases separating them. The CDR3 runs 13 residues. CDR3 in DNA: TGTGCCAGCAGCCTCCTGACAGCCTACGAGCAGTACTTC. It codes for CASSLLTAYEQYF.

Ten or more counts support this clonotype. This CDR3 is CASSSGTGTDTQYF. The CDR3 region has the DNA TGTGCCAGCAGCTCCGGGACTGGAACAGATACGCAGTATTTT. The chain employs TRBV5-4 and TRBJ2-3; tentatively, D is TRBD2 (6 bases). Germline CDR1 is SGHNT and CDR2 is YYREEE (reference sequence). V lost 3 bases, J lost 3 bases, and 11 bases lay in between. This CDR3 spans 14 amino acids.

The sample holds many counts of this clonotype. The genes are TRBV7-3 and TRBJ2-1; 11 bases line up with TRBD2. V shed 3 bases, J shed 10 bases, and the junction held 8 bases outside the gene matches. There are 15 residues in the CDR3. The germline gives CDR1 SGHTA, CDR2 FQGTGA. CDR3 in amino acids: CASSFSGRARKEQFF. The CDR3 region has the DNA TGTGCCAGCAGCTTTAGCGGGAGGGCCCGTAAGGAGCAGTTCTTC. The variable domain in full, with the rest retrieved from reference TRBV7-3 and TRBJ2-1, is GAGVSQTPSNKVTEKGKYVELRCDPISGHTALYWYRQSLGQGPEFLIYFQGTGAADDSGLPNDRFFAVRPEGSVSTLKIQRTERGDSAVYLCASSFSGRARKEQFFGPGTRLTVL.

The table lists this clonotype with many counts. The chain has TRBV27 and TRBJ2-1, with D maybe TRBD2 (5 bases). The germline gives CDR1 MNHEY, CDR2 SMNVEV (reference sequence). CDR3 length: 15 amino acids. The V and J ends lost 8 bases and 0 bases respectively, with 14 bases between them. The CDR3 sequence: CASWGWESSYNEQFF. For the CDR3, the DNA is TGTGCCAGCTGGGGTTGGGAGAGCTCCTACAATGAGCAGTTCTTC.

In this sample, this clonotype turned up many times. The chain employs TRBV6-5 and TRBJ2-3, with TRBD2 identical over 10 bases. This CDR3 is built from 17 residues. The germline V gene encodes CDR1 MNHEY and CDR2 SVGAGI. Trimming cost V 0 bases and J 1 base; bases outside gene matches: 4. The CDR3 DNA sequence: TGTGCCAGCAGTTACTCAACCCTAGCGGGAGGCACAGATACGCAGTATTTT. The encoded protein is CASSYSTLAGGTDTQYF.

The chain carries TRBV6-5 and TRBJ2-1; D assignment may be TRBD1 or TRBD2 (5 bases each). Germline V gives CDR1 MNHEY, CDR2 SVGAGI. This CDR3 comprises 15 residues. V lost 2 bases, J lost 1 base, and 9 bases lay in between. The chain's CDR3 is CASSYVGESYNEQFF. Here the CDR3 DNA reads TGTGCCAGCAGTTACGTGGGGGAATCCTACAATGAGCAGTTCTTC.

This clonotype was detected many times. The chain couples TRBV20-1 to TRBJ2-7, with D possibly being TRBD2 (6 bases). The CDR3 runs to 14 residues. CDR1 and CDR2 (germline): DFQATT, SNEGSKA (reference sequence). V lost 3 bases, J lost 4 bases, and 16 bases lay in between. CDR3 in DNA: TGCAGTGCTAGGGTTGGAGCGGGTGGGTACGAGCAGTACTTC. Translation: CSARVGAGGYEQYF.

The chain couples TRBV30 to TRBJ1-1; D gene uncertain. This CDR3 spans 11 amino acids. Germline CDR1 reads GTSNPN; CDR2 reads SVGIG (reference sequence). The V and J ends lost 2 bases and 5 bases respectively, with 6 bases between them. The CDR3 nucleotides are TGTGCCTGGAGTATGGAGACTGAAGCTTTCTTT. Translation: CAWSMETEAFF.

At least ten counts were recorded for this clonotype. J is TRBJ2-7 and V is TRBV27; D is unresolved. The CDR3 contains 13 residues. V lost 6 bases to trimming and J lost 3 bases, with 12 bases between them. Germline lookup yields CDR1 MNHEY and CDR2 SMNVEV (reference sequence). The CDR3 sequence is CASRLRLGYEQYF. In DNA form, the CDR3 reads TGTGCCAGCAGGTTGCGACTTGGCTACGAGCAGTACTTC.

Many counts were recorded for this clonotype. The chain is built from TRBV12-3 or TRBV12-4 and TRBJ2-1; D remains unclear. Trimming left V 6 bases short and J 4 bases short, with 16 bases between. There are 15 residues in the CDR3. CDR3 nucleotide sequence: TGTGCCAGCAGCCTTCGTACAGACATTTACAATGAGCAGTTCTTC. Residues: CASSLRTDIYNEQFF.

In its sample, this clonotype was seen many times. The chain employs TRBV2 and TRBJ2-5, with TRBD1 matching 7 bases. Per germline, CDR1 SNHLY and CDR2 FYNNEI. The CDR3 sequence is 14 residues long. J lost 4 bases, V lost 7 bases, and 9 bases had no gene match. CDR3 region: CASIRSGTAETQYF. The CDR3 DNA sequence: TGTGCCAGCATTAGGAGTGGGACAGCAGAGACCCAGTACTTC.